The 21 T cell receptor beta chains presented below share a single source sample, sequenced in a study of cytomegalovirus exposure and HLA in healthy donors. The PCR ran on 60 Vbeta and 13 Jbeta primers. The method was immunoSEQ multiplex PCR; TCRdb's version includes in-frame clones alone and lacks a portion of them. The table lists 130,000 or so clones, 82% of them singletons. Sequencing was carried out using PBMCs. Receptors originate from a man aged 18 to 29 in good health and CMV-seropositive.

The gene calls are TRBV2 and TRBJ1-4, with D maybe TRBD1 (6 bases). CDR3 length equals 16 residues. Per the germline V gene, CDR1 is SNHLY and CDR2 is FYNNEI. Between the trimmed V and J ends, which lost 0 bases and 0 bases, there was a span of 8 bases. The CDR3 DNA reads as TGTGCCAGCAGTGAAGCGAGGACAGCAACTAATGAAAAACTGTTTTTT. Protein: CASSEARTATNEKLFF.

The chain combines TRBV7-2 with TRBJ2-3; no definite D call. Looked up from germline, CDR1 is SGHTA and CDR2 is FQGNSA. Between the trimmed V and J ends, which lost 2 bases and 0 bases, there was a span of 6 bases. CDR3 length: 14 residues. For the CDR3, the DNA is TGTGCCAGCAGCTTACCCATTAGCACAGATACGCAGTATTTT. Amino acid sequence: CASSLPISTDTQYF.

The chain carries TRBV5-6 and TRBJ2-7; tentative D call: TRBD1 (6 bases). This CDR3 is 16 amino acids long. The V end was cut by 2 bases, the J end by 0 bases, with 15 bases between. Germline CDR1 and CDR2: SGHDT and YYEEEE. CDR3 nucleotides: TGTGCCAGCAGCTTATGGGGGCTTAGGAGCTCCTACGAGCAGTACTTC. Residues: CASSLWGLRSSYEQYF.

The chain uses TRBV10-3 and TRBJ1-1, with 9 positions matching TRBD1. The V gene end was trimmed by 6 bases and the J gene end by 0 bases; junction bases not matched to a gene: 11. Germline loops: CDR1 ENHRY, CDR2 SYGVKD. This CDR3 is 17 amino acids long. The DNA of the CDR3 is TGTGCCATCAGGGCCGGGACAGGGAAGACTCTGAACACTGAAGCTTTCTTT. Encoded protein: CAIRAGTGKTLNTEAFF.

The V and J genes are TRBV2 and TRBJ2-7, with 9 nucleotides matching TRBD2. Germline-derived CDR1 and CDR2 are SNHLY and FYNNEI. V gave up 8 bases and J gave up 7 bases; unmatched junction bases: 9. This CDR3 spans 13 amino acids. The CDR3 loop is CASRGGAGPEQYF. The CDR3 nucleotides read TGTGCCAGCCGCGGGGGGGCGGGGCCGGAGCAGTACTTC.

The J gene is TRBJ2-1, the V gene TRBV7-3, with 12 bases aligning to TRBD2. CDR3 size: 16 residues. The germline V gene encodes CDR1 SGHTA and CDR2 FQGTGA. The V and J ends lost 4 bases and 10 bases, in that order; junction bases with no gene match: 11. Written as DNA, the CDR3 is TGTGCCAGCAGCTCATCCGGGACTAGCGGGCTGGAGGAGCAGTTCTTC. Its translation is CASSSSGTSGLEEQFF.

The chain has TRBV6-1 and TRBJ2-7; D is possibly TRBD1 (5 bases). V was clipped by 5 bases and J by 4 bases, with 12 bases between them. CDR3 length: 13 amino acids. CDR1 and CDR2 (germline): MNHNS, SASEGT. Here the CDR3 reads CASSKQVGYEQYF. The CDR3 bases are TGTGCCAGCAGTAAACAGGTGGGATACGAGCAGTACTTC.

This clone was observed once. The chain is built from TRBV10-3 and TRBJ2-7; 13 bases agree with TRBD2. CDR3 size: 16 residues. Germline V gene lookup returns CDR1 ENHRY and CDR2 SYGVKD. Trimming cost V 3 bases and J 3 bases; bases outside gene matches: 5. This CDR3 is CAISDPWTSGSYEQYF. The CDR3 coding sequence is TGTGCCATCAGTGACCCCTGGACTAGCGGGAGCTACGAGCAGTACTTC.

V usage is TRBV6-5 and J usage is TRBJ1-2; D is possibly TRBD1 (6 bases). The V gene's germline CDR1 is MNHEY and CDR2 SVGAGI. Trimming shortened V by 5 bases and J by 1 base, and 14 bases separated the two germline ends. This CDR3 comprises 15 residues. In DNA, the CDR3 is TGTGCCAGCAGTAAAGAGACAGGCCGTAACTATGGCTACACCTTC. Translating gives CASSKETGRNYGYTF.

This clone has just a few counts. This chain joins TRBV28 and TRBJ1-5; weak D call: TRBD1 (5 bases). V dropped 11 bases and J dropped 3 bases, with 11 bases sitting between them. Germline CDR1 MDHEN, CDR2 SYDVKM. The length of the CDR3 is 12 residues. The CDR3 DNA reads TGTGCCTTTTCGGGGGTCAATCAGCCCCAGCATTTT. Translation: CAFSGVNQPQHF.

The count of this clone is one. This rearrangement joins TRBV28 to TRBJ2-1; 7 nucleotides match TRBD2. Germline assignment: CDR1 MDHEN and CDR2 SYDVKM. Trimming took 8 bases from V and 0 from J; bases not matched to a gene: 7. This CDR3 is built from 15 residues. DNA for the CDR3: TGTGCCAGCCCTTTACCGGGGGGCTCCTACAATGAGCAGTTCTTC. Protein sequence: CASPLPGGSYNEQFF.

The sample holds a few counts of this clone. The chain is built from TRBV29-1 and TRBJ2-1, with a possible D match to TRBD1 (6 bases). The CDR3 runs 13 residues. V was clipped by 6 bases and J by 5 bases, with 14 bases between them. Germline lookup yields CDR1 SQVTM and CDR2 ANQGSEA. The DNA of the CDR3 is TGCAGCGTCCCCGAGGGGGATCACAATGAGCAGTTCTTC. It translates to CSVPEGDHNEQFF.

The chain joins TRBV2 to TRBJ2-1; 8 bases line up with TRBD2. CDR3 length equals 17 residues. Germline V gene lookup returns CDR1 SNHLY and CDR2 FYNNEI. Losses at the gene ends were 4 bases for V and 0 bases for J; bases not matched to a gene: 8. The CDR3 DNA is TGTGCCAGCAGTGGCCGTACTAGCGGAAGCTCCTACAATGAGCAGTTCTTC. Translating it yields CASSGRTSGSSYNEQFF. Drawing the rest from reference TRBV2 and TRBJ2-1, the complete variable domain is EPEVTQTPSHQVTQMGQEVILRCVPISNHLYFYWYRQILGQKVEFLVSFYNNEISEKSEIFDDQFSVERPDGSNFTLKIRSTKLEDSAMYFCASSGRTSGSSYNEQFFGPGTRLTVL.

The chain employs TRBV28 and TRBJ2-1, with 14 bases lining up with TRBD2. The germline CDR1 and CDR2 sequences are MDHEN and SYDVKM. CDR3 length equals 16 residues. Trimming cost V 5 bases and J 10 bases; bases outside gene matches: 10. CDR3 in amino acids: CASSGGLAGVRGEQFF. The CDR3 DNA follows: TGTGCCAGCAGTGGGGGACTAGCGGGAGTCCGGGGCGAGCAGTTCTTC.

This clone was counted a few times. The V gene is TRBV19, the J gene TRBJ1-1; TRBD1 agrees at 9 bases. Germline trimming cut 0 bases from V and 5 bases from J; bases unmatched to any gene: 4. Germline CDR1 is LNHDA and CDR2 is SQIVND (reference sequence). The CDR3 consists of 15 residues. The CDR3 DNA reads as TGTGCCAGTAGTATAGAGGGACAGGGAAGGACTGAAGCTTTCTTT. Translated: CASSIEGQGRTEAFF.

The rearrangement links TRBV10-1 to TRBJ1-4, with D possibly being TRBD1 (6 bases). Germline loops: CDR1 WNHNN, CDR2 SYGVQD (reference sequence). The V end was cut by 3 bases, the J end by 0 bases, with 8 bases between. CDR3 length: 15 amino acids. CDR3 nucleotide sequence: TGCGCCAGCAGTGACAGGGGAGCAACTAATGAAAAACTGTTTTTT. Protein sequence: CASSDRGATNEKLFF.

The chain employs TRBV5-1 and TRBJ1-2; TRBD1 is a possible D gene (6 bases). Germline V gene sequence: CDR1 SGHRS, CDR2 YFSETQ. The CDR3 is 15 amino acids. Trimming shortened V by 0 bases and J by 4 bases, and 13 bases separated the two germline ends. CDR3 sequence (DNA): TGCGCCAGCAGCTTGGATACAGGGTCTGGCTATGGCTACACCTTC. It specifies CASSLDTGSGYGYTF.

This chain joins TRBV7-2 and TRBJ2-2, with D hard to call. Trimming took off 5 bases at V and 5 bases at J, with 9 bases between the two ends. The CDR3 is made up of 13 amino acids. Germline assignment: CDR1 SGHTA and CDR2 FQGNSA. In DNA, the CDR3 is TGTGCCAGCAGCACCCCAGGAACCGGGGAGCTGTTTTTT. Residues: CASSTPGTGELFF.

V is TRBV29-1 and J is TRBJ1-1; D may be TRBD1 (6 bases). V dropped 4 bases and J dropped 3 bases, with 12 bases sitting between them. The CDR3 consists of 13 residues. The V gene's germline CDR1 is SQVTM and CDR2 ANQGSEA. CDR3 nucleotides: TGCAGCGTTGGGGGGGGCTGGGACACTGAAGCTTTCTTT. Translating gives CSVGGGWDTEAFF.

Written as DNA, the CDR3 is TGCAGCGTTTGCATAGATCCCCTTTACTCCTACGAGCAGTACTTC. Protein product: CSVCIDPLYSYEQYF. The chain is built from TRBV29-1 and TRBJ2-7; D gene unclear. V gave up 5 bases and J gave up 0 bases, with 17 bases separating them. Germline V gene lookup returns CDR1 SQVTM and CDR2 ANQGSEA. The CDR3 is 15 residues long.

The rearrangement joins TRBV27 to TRBJ2-1; 7 bases are a match to TRBD2. Per the germline V gene, CDR1 is MNHEY and CDR2 is SMNVEV (reference sequence). V was pared by 6 bases and J by 2 bases, with 10 bases of the junction left unmatched. This CDR3 spans 16 amino acids. The DNA of the CDR3 is TGTGCCAGCAGAACCAATAGCGGGTTTCCCTACAATGAGCAGTTCTTC. Its protein product is CASRTNSGFPYNEQFF.